This TCR beta chain was identified in a study of early T cells in non-severe SARS-CoV-2 infection. For the study at large: Sequencing of bulk RNA from unsorted whole blood was done, without chain pairing.

This clonotype was recorded at least ten times. The CDR3 spans 13 residues. CDR1 and CDR2 (germline): SGHAT, FQDESV (reference sequence). Trimming took 6 bases from V and 1 from J, leaving 9 bases between them. Attached unique molecular identifiers marked individual cDNA molecules. TCRdb processed the 5' RACE reads anew with MiXCR; each CDR3 protein has one entry. Here the sample spans fewer than 30,000 distinct CDR3 sequences, around 6% being singletons. The sequence derives from an adult who was a healthcare worker with PCR-confirmed SARS-CoV-2 infection or an uninfected control (not recorded which). The chain links TRBV11-1 to TRBJ1-1, with a weak D call TRBD1 (5 bases). The sample in question was whole blood, obtained at baseline. CDR3 residues: CASRLRGNTEAFF. CDR3 DNA sequence: TGTGCCAGCAGGCTAAGGGGGAACACTGAAGCTTTCTTT.